The 23 T cell receptor beta chains reported below all come from one sample, sequenced in a study of blood T cell repertoires in COVID-19. TCRdb's copy holds only in-frame clones and misses some; the assay was immunoSEQ multiplex PCR. The profile shows 200,000 to 250,000 clones, roughly 80% of them singletons. Sequencing was carried out using peripheral blood. These receptors all stem from an elderly woman with COVID-19, enrolled during active disease.

This chain connects TRBV11-2 to TRBJ1-1; D ambiguous. CDR3 length equals 14 residues. V lost 3 bases and J 0 bases, leaving 8 bases between the germline ends. Germline V lookup: CDR1 SGHAT, CDR2 FQNNGV. The CDR3 DNA reads TGTGCCAGCAGCTTGGAGAGACTGAACACTGAAGCTTTCTTT. It codes for CASSLERLNTEAFF.

J is TRBJ2-7 and V is TRBV6-5; 9 bases line up with TRBD1. CDR1 is MNHEY, CDR2 SVGAGI, per germline. This CDR3 comprises 14 residues. Trimming at V came to 7 bases and at J to 7 bases, leaving 11 bases not matched to a gene. CDR3 region: CASNPNRGHREQYF. In DNA, the CDR3 is TGTGCCAGCAATCCGAACAGGGGGCATAGGGAGCAGTACTTC.

This chain uses TRBV12-3 or TRBV12-4 with TRBJ2-1; D perhaps matches TRBD1 (5 bases). This CDR3 is built from 12 residues. V lost 7 bases and J 11 bases, leaving 15 bases between the germline ends. The CDR3: CASTRTRTKQFF. The CDR3 DNA is TGTGCCAGCACTCGAACCCGGACAAAGCAGTTCTTC.

Comments on this clone: The DNA is omitted, as the CDR3 cannot be located on it reliably, and the CDR3 follows TCRdb's listing. The chain links TRBV29-1 to TRBJ1-5; the listed D gene, TRBD1, was not tested against the DNA. The CDR3 has 13 amino acids, counting both end residues. Per germline, CDR1 SQVTM and CDR2 ANQGSEA. CDR3 loop: CSVATGSNQPRHF.

The rearrangement links TRBV7-9 to TRBJ1-1, with D possibly matching TRBD1 (6 bases). CDR1 and CDR2 from the germline V gene are SEHNR and FQNEAQ (reference sequence). Trimming left V 7 bases short and J 8 bases short, with 20 bases between. CDR3 length: 14 residues. DNA of the CDR3: TGTGCCAGCATCCGAGTAGGACAGCGAAGCGAAGCTTTCTTT. Its translation: CASIRVGQRSEAFF.

This chain connects TRBV5-1 to TRBJ1-6; D gene unclear. The CDR3 length is 16 residues. Germline lookup yields CDR1 SGHRS and CDR2 YFSETQ. The V end lost 4 bases, the J end lost 5 bases, and 16 bases lay between the germline ends. CDR3 in DNA: TGCGCCAGCAGCACATCCCCCGGGATTAATAATTCACCCCTCCACTTT. Encoded protein: CASSTSPGINNSPLHF.

V is TRBV28 and J is TRBJ2-3; 9 positions agree with TRBD2. The CDR3 is made up of 16 amino acids. The J segment lost 6 bases and the V segment lost 4 bases, leaving 11 bases of the junction unmatched. The germline V gene has CDR1 MDHEN and CDR2 SYDVKM. CDR3 protein: CASSSSGAGGHDTQYF. As DNA, the CDR3 is TGTGCCAGCAGTTCTTCTGGGGCGGGAGGGCACGATACGCAGTATTTT.

This clone came up once. The chain carries TRBV5-1 and TRBJ2-3; 9 bases line up with TRBD1. Per germline, CDR1 SGHRS and CDR2 YFSETQ. This CDR3 has 16 amino acids. Germline trimming cut 3 bases from V and 6 bases from J; bases unmatched to any gene: 11. CDR3 in amino acids: CASSSTWGQGTDTQYF. The CDR3 DNA is TGCGCCAGCAGCTCGACTTGGGGACAGGGTACCGATACGCAGTATTTT.

The CDR3 loop reads CAWSATGIASKLFF. CDR3 nucleotide sequence: TGTGCCTGGAGTGCGACAGGGATAGCCTCAAAACTGTTTTTT. The rearrangement uses TRBV30 and TRBJ1-4; the match to TRBD1 covers 7 bases. The CDR3 loop spans 14 amino acids. The V segment lost 1 base and the J segment 10 bases; nucleotides outside the gene matches: 9. Germline V CDR1 and CDR2: GTSNPN, SVGIG (reference sequence). Looking up the rest from reference TRBV30 and TRBJ1-4 gives the full variable domain: SQTIHQWPATLVQPVGSPLSLECTVEGTSNPNLYWYRQAAGRGLQLLFYSVGIGQISSEVPQNLSASRPQDRQFILSSKKLLLSDSGFYLCAWSATGIASKLFFGSGTQLSVL.

V usage is TRBV3-1 (or the pseudogene TRBV3-2) and J usage is TRBJ1-1, with 8 bases lining up with TRBD1. Germline trimming cut 4 bases from V and 5 bases from J; bases unmatched to any gene: 15. Germline lookup yields CDR1 LGHDT and CDR2 YNNKEL (reference sequence). The CDR3 runs to 17 residues. CDR3 sequence: CASSPRRTGRARTEAFF. For the CDR3, the DNA is TGTGCCAGCAGCCCCAGACGGACAGGGCGGGCTAGGACTGAAGCTTTCTTT.

V is TRBV10-1 and J is TRBJ1-1; 7 bases agree with TRBD1. The germline V gene has CDR1 WNHNN and CDR2 SYGVQD (reference sequence). The V and J ends lost 3 bases and 0 bases, in that order; junction bases with no gene match: 7. CDR3 length: 16 residues. The CDR3 DNA reads TGCGCCAGCAGTGAAAGGAAAGGGGGCATGAACACTGAAGCTTTCTTT. This encodes CASSERKGGMNTEAFF.

The rearrangement uses TRBV19 and TRBJ1-3; D is perhaps TRBD1 (6 bases). Germline V gives CDR1 LNHDA, CDR2 SQIVND (reference sequence). Deletions cut 6 bases from V and 0 bases from J, with 15 bases between. The CDR3 has 16 residues. The CDR3 sequence: CASRRTVFFSGNTIYF. The CDR3 bases are TGTGCCAGTAGACGGACAGTGTTCTTCTCTGGAAACACCATATATTTT.

CDR3 in DNA: TGTGCCAGCAGCTCAAGACAGGGCCGCACAGATACGCAGTATTTT. Protein sequence: CASSSRQGRTDTQYF. V gene TRBV5-4 combines with J gene TRBJ2-3; 7 bases match TRBD1. The CDR3 has 15 residues. Looked up from germline, CDR1 is SGHNT and CDR2 is YYREEE (reference sequence). With V trimmed by 3 bases and J by 1 base, 5 bases remained unmatched.

This chain links TRBV5-6 with TRBJ2-7; 8 bases align to TRBD2. The CDR3 has 18 residues. V dropped 5 bases and J dropped 0; count of bases not matched to a gene: 16. Germline loops: CDR1 SGHDT, CDR2 YYEEEE. The DNA for the CDR3 is TGTGCCAGCAGTAATGTGATCTGGAAGCGGGAGCCCTCCTACGAGCAGTACTTC. This sequence encodes CASSNVIWKREPSYEQYF.

The V call is TRBV6-5, the J call TRBJ1-2; unclear D gene. The CDR3 contains 12 residues. Trimming stripped 4 bases from V and 8 bases from J, with 11 bases between. Germline V lookup: CDR1 MNHEY, CDR2 SVGAGI. The CDR3 is CASSSPPRGYTF. The CDR3 coding sequence is TGTGCCAGCAGTTCCCCTCCCAGAGGCTACACCTTC.

The chain is built from TRBV5-1 and TRBJ2-5; 11 bases match TRBD2. Germline lookup yields CDR1 SGHRS and CDR2 YFSETQ. V shed 0 bases and J 8 bases; nucleotides not matched to a gene: 12. There are 17 residues in the CDR3. CDR3 sequence: CASSLELAGAPRATQYF. CDR3 in DNA: TGCGCCAGCAGCTTGGAACTAGCGGGGGCCCCTAGGGCAACCCAGTACTTC.

The chain combines TRBV18 with TRBJ1-5, with 7 bases matching TRBD1. Germline CDR1 reads KGHSH; CDR2 reads LQKENI. The CDR3 length is 14 residues. V dropped 2 bases and J dropped 5; count of bases not matched to a gene: 3. CDR3 in DNA: TGTGCCAGCTCACCAGGGCAGGGGGATCAGCCCCAGCATTTT. Its protein is CASSPGQGDQPQHF.

This clone was counted only a few times. This chain connects TRBV18 to TRBJ1-1; D unclear. The CDR3 loop spans 13 amino acids. Trimming pared 2 bases from V and 2 bases from J, leaving 6 bases between. Germline-derived CDR1 and CDR2 are KGHSH and LQKENI. This chain's CDR3 is CASSPAINTEAFF. DNA of the CDR3: TGTGCCAGCTCACCAGCTATTAACACTGAAGCTTTCTTT.

The chain links TRBV7-3 to TRBJ2-1, with D maybe TRBD2 (5 bases). From germline, CDR1 is SGHTA and CDR2 FQGTGA. This CDR3 has 15 residues. The V end lost 2 bases, the J end lost 3 bases, and 11 bases lay between the germline ends. CDR3 sequence reads: CASSLEGDRYNEQFF. For the CDR3, the DNA is TGTGCCAGCAGCTTAGAGGGAGATCGCTACAATGAGCAGTTCTTC.

This clone was observed a few times. CDR3 in DNA: TGTGCCACCAGCAGAGTTGGCAGGGGAGAGACCCAGTACTTC. Translation gives CATSRVGRGETQYF. V is TRBV15 and J is TRBJ2-5; a possible D gene is TRBD1 (6 bases). CDR1 is LNHNV and CDR2 is YYDKDF in the germline V gene (reference sequence). This CDR3 has 14 amino acids. V lost 1 base and J 4 bases, leaving 10 bases between the germline ends.

The CDR3, as DNA: TGTGCCATCAGTGACAGGGGGCCTAATTCACCCCTCCACTTT. This sequence encodes CAISDRGPNSPLHF. The V gene is TRBV10-3, the J gene TRBJ1-6; TRBD1 aligns across 8 bases. The CDR3 runs 14 residues. CDR1 is ENHRY and CDR2 is SYGVKD in the germline V gene. V dropped 3 bases and J dropped 6; count of bases not matched to a gene: 1.

V usage is TRBV2 and J usage is TRBJ2-2; D remains ambiguous. V was shortened by 7 bases and J by 6 bases, with 9 bases between the two germline ends. CDR3 length: 12 amino acids. Germline CDR1 reads SNHLY; CDR2 reads FYNNEI. CDR3 in amino acids: CASMPDSGELFF. The CDR3 nucleotides read TGTGCCAGCATGCCCGACTCCGGGGAGCTGTTTTTT.

The rearrangement links TRBV9 to TRBJ2-7; D ambiguous. The CDR3 is made up of 14 amino acids. With 3 bases removed from V and 0 bases from J, the gap between germline ends came to 10 bases. The V gene's germline CDR1 is SGDLS and CDR2 YYNGEE. For the CDR3, the DNA is TGTGCCAGCAGCGACGGTCACAGCTCCTACGAGCAGTACTTC. Protein sequence: CASSDGHSSYEQYF.